The clone carrying this TCR beta chain was counted once. What it recognizes is unknown. Amplification used 60 Vbeta primers and 13 Jbeta primers. This table comes from immunoSEQ multiplex PCR, and its TCRdb copy is limited to in-frame clones, with some not included. Seen here are roughly 70,000 clones, just over 75% observed once, and the top ten hold approximately 6.3%. The data originate from a study of cytomegalovirus exposure and HLA in healthy donors. Overall study: In an earlier analysis, approximately 120 million unique TCR beta sequences were found from some 180 million T cells. General study results and limits: Testing in vitro showed a few CMV-associated chains specific for CMV antigens. Most of the TCR beta V segments (in an earlier analysis) were productive either about 87% or about 30% of the time. There were about 160 TCR beta chains listed as cytomegalovirus-associated.

Sequenced input: PBMCs. This TCR came from a man aged 50 to 59 in good health and CMV-seronegative.

The CDR3 sequence: CASSFQTPGGSTGELFF. The DNA of the CDR3 is TGTGCCAGCAGCTTCCAAACCCCGGGAGGGAGCACCGGGGAGCTGTTTTTT. V usage is TRBV11-2 and J usage is TRBJ2-2; 8 nucleotides line up with TRBD2. Unmatched junction bases numbered 10, after V lost 3 bases and J lost 4 bases. In germline, CDR1 is SGHAT, CDR2 FQNNGV. This CDR3 spans 17 amino acids.